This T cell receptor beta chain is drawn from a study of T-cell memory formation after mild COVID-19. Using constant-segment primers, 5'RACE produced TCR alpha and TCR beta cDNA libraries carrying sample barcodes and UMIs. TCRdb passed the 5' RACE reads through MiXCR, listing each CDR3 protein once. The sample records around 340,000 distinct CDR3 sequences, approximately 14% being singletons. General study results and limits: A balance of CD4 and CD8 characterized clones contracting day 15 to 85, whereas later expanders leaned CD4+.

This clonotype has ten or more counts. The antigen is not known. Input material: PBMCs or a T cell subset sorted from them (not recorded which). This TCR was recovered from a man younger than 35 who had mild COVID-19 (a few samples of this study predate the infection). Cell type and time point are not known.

Here the CDR3 DNA reads TGTGCCAGCAGCTTAGCGCGATGGGGGGGTTCCACAGATACGCAGTATTTT. Amino acid sequence: CASSLARWGGSTDTQYF. V is TRBV7-2 and J is TRBJ2-3; 7 bases align to TRBD2. V shed 0 bases, J shed 2 bases, and the junction held 8 bases outside the gene matches. Germline V gene data show CDR1 as SGHTA and CDR2 as FQGNSA. CDR3 length: 17 amino acids.